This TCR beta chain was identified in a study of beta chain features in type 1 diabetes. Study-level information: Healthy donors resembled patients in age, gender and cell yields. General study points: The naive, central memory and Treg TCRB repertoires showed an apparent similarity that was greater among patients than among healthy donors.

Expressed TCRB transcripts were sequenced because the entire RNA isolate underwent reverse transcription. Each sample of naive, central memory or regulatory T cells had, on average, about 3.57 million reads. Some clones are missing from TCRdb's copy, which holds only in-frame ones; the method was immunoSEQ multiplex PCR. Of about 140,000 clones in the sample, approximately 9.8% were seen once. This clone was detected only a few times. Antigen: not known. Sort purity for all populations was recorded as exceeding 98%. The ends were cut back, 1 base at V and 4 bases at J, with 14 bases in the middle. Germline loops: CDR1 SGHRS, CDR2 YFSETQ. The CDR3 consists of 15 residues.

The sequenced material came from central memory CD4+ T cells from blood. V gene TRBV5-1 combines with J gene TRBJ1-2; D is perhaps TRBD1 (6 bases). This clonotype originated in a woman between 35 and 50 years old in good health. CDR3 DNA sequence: TGCGCCAGCAGCTTGTCGGCAGGGGAGAGCTATGGCTACACCTTC. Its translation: CASSLSAGESYGYTF. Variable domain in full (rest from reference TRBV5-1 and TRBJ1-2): KAGVTQTPRYLIKTRGQQVTLSCSPISGHRSVSWYQQTPGQGLQFLFEYFSETQRNKGNFPGRFSGRQFSNSRSEMNVSTLELGDSALYLCASSLSAGESYGYTFGSGTRLTVV.